This TCR beta chain emerged from a study of cytomegalovirus exposure and HLA in healthy donors. V shed 5 bases and J 6 bases; nucleotides not matched to a gene: 6. The length of the CDR3 is 13 residues. From germline, CDR1 is SQVTM and CDR2 ANQGSEA. This PCR relied on a set of 60 Vbeta primers and 13 Jbeta primers. Only in-frame clones appear in the TCRdb table, and some are missing; sequencing was by immunoSEQ multiplex PCR. In the table there are 100,000 to 150,000 clones, approximately 80% of which are singletons. Sequenced: PBMCs. The chain is built from TRBV29-1 and TRBJ1-5; TRBD1 agrees at 8 bases. The TCR comes from a boy aged 2-9 years in good health and CMV-seronegative. The CDR3 spells CSVQGAEGQPQHF. For the CDR3, the DNA is TGCAGCGTTCAGGGGGCGGAAGGTCAGCCCCAGCATTTT.